A selection of T cell receptor beta chains follows, all from one sample in a study of blood T cell repertoires in COVID-19. Some clones are missing from TCRdb's copy, which holds only in-frame ones; the method was immunoSEQ multiplex PCR. The sample comprises roughly 49,000 clones, 68% of which are singletons, and roughly 10% rests with the top ten. Sequencing was done on a sample of peripheral blood. The receptors were gathered from a woman between 70 and 85 years old with acute or convalescent COVID-19. CDR3s include the opening cysteine and the closing phenylalanine or tryptophan. The order of the fields is clone size, J gene, V gene, D gene, CDR3 DNA, CDR3 protein. D genes are given only for firm matches. Where a row states a size, it is once, few, many or the class of an expanded clone; other rows omit it.

size: .; J: TRBJ2-1; V: TRBV20-1; D: .; DNA: TGCAGTGCTAGTGCAGATCCCTCCTACAATGAGCAGTTCTTC; CDR3: CSASADPSYNEQFF
size: once; J: TRBJ2-1; V: TRBV3-1/TRBV3-2; D: TRBD2; DNA: TGTGCCAGCAGCCAAGACGCGAAGGGAGGTGGGGCGGGAGCCCCTAGGGACAATGAGCAGTTCTTC; CDR3: CASSQDAKGGGAGAPRDNEQFF
size: once; J: TRBJ1-6; V: TRBV18; D: TRBD1; DNA: TGTGCCAGCTCACCGGGGACAGGGGTCTCACCCCTCCACTTT; CDR3: CASSPGTGVSPLHF
size: .; J: TRBJ2-1; V: TRBV28; D: TRBD2; DNA: TGTGCCAGCAGTTCGGGACTAGCGGGAGCCTTAGGGAATGAGCAGTTCTTC; CDR3: CASSSGLAGALGNEQFF
size: .; J: TRBJ2-7; V: TRBV28; D: TRBD1; DNA: TGTGCCACCACGCCGGGACAGGCCTACGAGCAGTACTTC; CDR3: CATTPGQAYEQYF
size: few; J: TRBJ2-1; V: TRBV5-6; D: .; DNA: TGTGCCAGCAGCCTCTCGCGAAGGGGTTCTACCTACAATGAGCAGTTCTTC; CDR3: CASSLSRRGSTYNEQFF
size: .; J: TRBJ2-7; V: TRBV5-1; D: TRBD1; DNA: TGCGCCAGCAGCAACCCCGGGACAGGGGCCTACGAGCAGTACTTC; CDR3: CASSNPGTGAYEQYF
size: once; J: TRBJ1-1; V: TRBV14; D: TRBD1; DNA: TGTGCCAGCAGCCCATCTCCTATATGGAGGGGGCTGGTGGCTGAAGCTTTCTTT; CDR3: CASSPSPIWRGLVAEAFF
size: .; J: TRBJ2-7; V: TRBV4-1; D: .; DNA: TGCGCCAGCAGCCAAGGAGGGGGTTATTCCTACGAGCAGTACTTC; CDR3: CASSQGGGYSYEQYF
size: .; J: TRBJ2-2; V: TRBV7-6; D: .; DNA: TGTGCCAGCAGCTTGGCGGGCAGGTCGAACACCGGGGAGCTGTTTTTT; CDR3: CASSLAGRSNTGELFF
size: .; J: TRBJ2-1; V: TRBV30; D: TRBD2; DNA: TGTGCCTGGATTGCAGGTCCTAGCGGGAGCAGTAAAAATGAGCAGTTCTTC; CDR3: CAWIAGPSGSSKNEQFF
size: .; J: TRBJ1-2; V: TRBV5-1; D: .; DNA: TGCGCCAGCAGCTTAGGGGACTTCTATGGCTACACCTTC; CDR3: CASSLGDFYGYTF
size: .; J: TRBJ2-7; V: TRBV7-9; D: .; DNA: TGTGCCAGCAGCTTGCAGGGTACCTACGAGCAGTACTTC; CDR3: CASSLQGTYEQYF
size: .; J: TRBJ2-7; V: TRBV7-2; D: .; DNA: TGTGCCAGCAGCTTAGGGATACAGGACGAGCAGTACTTC; CDR3: CASSLGIQDEQYF
size: .; J: TRBJ2-7; V: TRBV15; D: TRBD2; DNA: TGTGCCACCAGCAGAGATCGACTAGCGGGACGCGAGCAGTACTTC; CDR3: CATSRDRLAGREQYF
size: .; J: TRBJ2-7; V: TRBV21-1; D: .; DNA: TGTGCCAGCAGCAAGTATGATAGGCTAGCGCCACCCTACGAGCAGTACTTC; CDR3: CASSKYDRLAPPYEQYF
size: .; J: TRBJ2-7; V: TRBV11-2; D: TRBD2; DNA: TGTGCCAGCAGCTTAGCTAGCGGGAGCTTCTACTACGAGCAGTACTTC; CDR3: CASSLASGSFYYEQYF
size: few; J: TRBJ1-5; V: TRBV4-1; D: .; DNA: TGCGCCAGCAGCCAGACCCTAGTCAGGGGTGGCAATCAGCCCCAGCATTTT; CDR3: CASSQTLVRGGNQPQHF
size: .; J: TRBJ2-7; V: TRBV5-1; D: TRBD1; DNA: TGCGCCAGCAGCTGGACAGGGGACGAGCAGTACTTC; CDR3: CASSWTGDEQYF
size: .; J: TRBJ1-2; V: TRBV28; D: .; DNA: TGTGCCAGCAGGCTAGGGGTTTATGGCTACACCTTC; CDR3: CASRLGVYGYTF
size: .; J: TRBJ1-6; V: TRBV11-3; D: TRBD1; DNA: TGTGCCAGCAGCATTGGGGCAGGGGGCTTTCGCTCCTATAATTCACCCCTCCACTTT; CDR3: CASSIGAGGFRSYNSPLHF
size: .; J: TRBJ2-7; V: TRBV28; D: .; DNA: TGTGCCAGCAGTCGTGGAGTCTACGAGCAGTACTTC; CDR3: CASSRGVYEQYF
size: .; J: TRBJ2-1; V: TRBV9; D: TRBD2; DNA: TGTGCCAGCAGCGTAGAAGCGGGAGTCTTCAATGAGCAGTTCTTC; CDR3: CASSVEAGVFNEQFF
size: .; J: TRBJ2-1; V: TRBV3-1/TRBV3-2; D: TRBD2; DNA: TGTGCCAGCAGCTTGGGGAGCGGGGGGTCGTACAATGAGCAGTTCTTC; CDR3: CASSLGSGGSYNEQFF
size: .; J: TRBJ2-5; V: TRBV4-1; D: TRBD1; DNA: TGCGCCAGCAGCCAAGGGGACAGGAGGGTGGAGACCCAGTACTTC; CDR3: CASSQGDRRVETQYF
size: few; J: TRBJ2-7; V: TRBV6-5; D: TRBD1; DNA: TGTGCCAGCAGTTACGCGAGACAGGGGGCGCAGGAGCAGTACTTC; CDR3: CASSYARQGAQEQYF
size: .; J: TRBJ2-2; V: TRBV6-1; D: TRBD2; DNA: TGTGCCAGCAGTGTGACTCTAGCGGGGGGGCATGGCGGGGAGCTGTTTTTT; CDR3: CASSVTLAGGHGGELFF
size: .; J: TRBJ2-4; V: TRBV5-5; D: .; DNA: TGTGCCAGCAGCCGGCAGGGGGGCGCGGAGGTTGACATTCAGTACTTC; CDR3: CASSRQGGAEVDIQYF
size: .; J: TRBJ2-7; V: TRBV6-5; D: TRBD1; DNA: TGTGCCAGCAGTTACTCAGGCAGGGGGCTCTACGAGCAGTACTTC; CDR3: CASSYSGRGLYEQYF
size: .; J: TRBJ2-2; V: TRBV11-2; D: .; DNA: TGTGCCAGCAGTTCGGCCGGGACTGCAACCGGGGAGCTGTTTTTT; CDR3: CASSSAGTATGELFF
size: .; J: TRBJ2-1; V: TRBV2; D: TRBD1; DNA: TGTGCCAGCAGTGGACAGGGGAAAACCTACAATGAGCAGTTCTTC; CDR3: CASSGQGKTYNEQFF
size: .; J: TRBJ2-5; V: TRBV6-1; D: .; DNA: TGTGCCAGCAGTGAAGACTCCGCGGCTTTAAAAGAGACCCAGTACTTC; CDR3: CASSEDSAALKETQYF
size: .; J: TRBJ2-4; V: TRBV19; D: TRBD2; DNA: TGTGCCAGTAGTCTCGAAAGCGGGGGGTTAGCCAAAAACATTCAGTACTTC; CDR3: CASSLESGGLAKNIQYF
size: few; J: TRBJ2-5; V: TRBV28; D: TRBD1; DNA: TGTGCCAGCAGGGACAGGTATTTGGAGACCCAGTACTTC; CDR3: CASRDRYLETQYF
size: few; J: TRBJ2-7; V: TRBV10-3; D: .; DNA: TGTGCCATCTGGGGAGGCGGAAGCTCCTACGAGCAGTACTTC; CDR3: CAIWGGGSSYEQYF
size: .; J: TRBJ2-7; V: TRBV11-2; D: TRBD2; DNA: TGTGCCAGCAGCGCACCCGGGACTAGAACACCCGAGCAGTACTTC; CDR3: CASSAPGTRTPEQYF
size: few; J: TRBJ2-1; V: TRBV9; D: TRBD1; DNA: TGTGCCAGCAGCAAACAGGGGGCGCTATCAAATGAGCAGTTCTTC; CDR3: CASSKQGALSNEQFF
size: .; J: TRBJ1-6; V: TRBV2; D: .; DNA: TGTGCCAGCAGTGAACTCCAGGCATTACTCCACTTT; CDR3: CASSELQALLHF
size: .; J: TRBJ2-6; V: TRBV4-3; D: .; DNA: TGCGCCAGCAGCCAAGTTTACAGCACCTCTGGGGCCAACGTCCTGACTTTC; CDR3: CASSQVYSTSGANVLTF
size: few; J: TRBJ2-7; V: TRBV30; D: .; DNA: TGTGCCTGGAGTGTTTCCGGCTACGAGCAGTACTTC; CDR3: CAWSVSGYEQYF
size: .; J: TRBJ1-1; V: TRBV28; D: TRBD1; DNA: TGTGCCAGCAGTTTGAGGGACAGGCTAGCTTTCTTT; CDR3: CASSLRDRLAFF
size: .; J: TRBJ2-5; V: TRBV20-1; D: .; DNA: TGCAGTGCCCCTAGCGAGGAGACCCAGTACTTC; CDR3: CSAPSEETQYF
size: .; J: TRBJ2-3; V: TRBV7-2; D: TRBD2; DNA: TGTGCCAGCAGCCTGCGGACTAGCGGAACCACAGATACGCAGTATTTT; CDR3: CASSLRTSGTTDTQYF
size: many; J: TRBJ1-2; V: TRBV4-1; D: .; DNA: TGCGCCAGCAGCCAAGGGGTCAGGATATTGGGCTACACCTTC; CDR3: CASSQGVRILGYTF
size: .; J: TRBJ2-5; V: TRBV3-1/TRBV3-2; D: .; DNA: TGTGCCAGCAGCCAGTCTGACGGGGGAGAGACCCAGTACTTC; CDR3: CASSQSDGGETQYF
size: .; J: TRBJ2-7; V: TRBV28; D: .; DNA: TGTGCCAGCAGTTCTGCCGGGGGTTTCGAGTACGAGCAGTACTTC; CDR3: CASSSAGGFEYEQYF
size: .; J: TRBJ2-7; V: TRBV5-1; D: TRBD2; DNA: TGCGCCAGCAGCTTAGTGATCCAGCGGGGGGGTAGCTACGAGCAGTACTTC; CDR3: CASSLVIQRGGSYEQYF
size: .; J: TRBJ2-5; V: TRBV7-9; D: TRBD2; DNA: TGTGCCAGCAGCTTGGGGGGGCGGGGGGGCCAAGAGACCCAGTACTTC; CDR3: CASSLGGRGGQETQYF
size: .; J: TRBJ2-7; V: TRBV10-1; D: TRBD2; DNA: TGCGCCAGCAGTGAAAGGCAAGCGGGGGGGCCAGACTCTTCCGAGCAGTACTTC; CDR3: CASSERQAGGPDSSEQYF
size: .; J: TRBJ2-1; V: TRBV18; D: .; DNA: TGTGCCAGCTCACCAGAGCAGGGGGGCCCTACAAAGTTCTTC; CDR3: CASSPEQGGPTKFF
size: once; J: TRBJ2-3; V: TRBV7-2; D: TRBD2; DNA: TGTGCCAGCAGCTTGAGGGCGGGGGGCCCAGATACGCAGTATTTT; CDR3: CASSLRAGGPDTQYF
size: .; J: TRBJ2-7; V: TRBV5-6; D: .; DNA: TGTGCCAGCAGCTTGCGTCCAGATTCCTACGAGCAGTACTTC; CDR3: CASSLRPDSYEQYF
size: many; J: TRBJ2-3; V: TRBV5-4; D: TRBD2; DNA: TGTGCCAGCAGCCCTGGGGAGCGGGGGATAGCGGATACGCAGTATTTT; CDR3: CASSPGERGIADTQYF
size: once; J: TRBJ1-2; V: TRBV6-1; D: TRBD1; DNA: TGTGCCAGCAGTGAAGTCGGCAGGGGGGAATCCCTCCACTATGGCTACACCTTC; CDR3: CASSEVGRGESLHYGYTF